Below are 17 T cell receptor beta chains sequenced from a single sample in a study of OX40 agonist ivuxolimab in advanced cancers. This table comes from immunoSEQ multiplex PCR, and its TCRdb copy is limited to in-frame clones, with some not included. The sample includes 150,000 to 190,000 clones, roughly 92% seen only once; the top ten take just over 0.3%. The specimen comprised CD4+ or CD8+ T cells sorted from blood, sampled in a trial of the OX40 agonist ivuxolimab. The receptor set was obtained from an adult with an advanced solid tumor such as melanoma, head and neck, liver or kidney cancer.

This sequence joins TRBV11-3 and TRBJ1-2; D gene unclear. The V end was cut by 1 base, the J end by 4 bases, with 13 bases between. The length of the CDR3 is 15 residues. Germline V gene sequence: CDR1 SGHNT, CDR2 YENEEA. Written as DNA, the CDR3 is TGTGCCAGCAGCTTAGGAGGCGATCCCCCCTATGGCTACACCTTC. Amino acids: CASSLGGDPPYGYTF.

The genes are TRBV14 and TRBJ2-3; either TRBD1 or TRBD2 may fit D (5 bases each). The V end lost 2 bases, the J end lost 2 bases, and 14 bases lay between the germline ends. The CDR3 sequence is 16 residues long. Germline V gives CDR1 SGHDN, CDR2 FVKESK. CDR3 DNA: TGTGCCAGCAGCCAACCCGGGACGTCCTACACAGATACGCAGTATTTT. Encoded protein: CASSQPGTSYTDTQYF.

The genes are TRBV6-5 and TRBJ1-1, with 9 bases that match TRBD1. This CDR3 region has 13 residues. V gave up 7 bases and J gave up 4 bases; unmatched junction bases: 4. The germline CDR1 and CDR2 sequences are MNHEY and SVGAGI. The CDR3 nucleotides are TGTGCCAGCAAACGACAGGGGGGCACTGAAGCTTTCTTT. This sequence encodes CASKRQGGTEAFF.

A note on this clone: The junction does not match germline at one end; this may be a read error. The chain recombines TRBV6-5 with TRBJ1-3, with D maybe TRBD1 (5 bases). Germline CDR1 and CDR2: MNHEY and SVGAGI. The CDR3 runs 16 residues. DNA of the CDR3: TGTGCCAGCAGCTACTCCAGGGCTGGCTCTGGAAACACCATATATTTT. This codes for CASSYSRAGSGNTIYF.

The gene calls are TRBV30 and TRBJ2-7, with D perhaps matching TRBD1 or TRBD2 (6 bases each). Germline V gene sequence: CDR1 GTSNPN, CDR2 SVGIG (reference sequence). This CDR3 region has 14 residues. V lost 0 bases to trimming and J lost 0 bases, with 9 bases between them. Written as DNA, the CDR3 is TGTGCCTGGAGTGTAGGGGGGAGCTCCTACGAGCAGTACTTC. Its protein is CAWSVGGSSYEQYF.

For the CDR3, the DNA is TGCGCCAGCAGCTTGGACGCAGGGCGATACGGCTACACCTTC. The encoded protein is CASSLDAGRYGYTF. The chain recombines TRBV5-1 with TRBJ1-2, with D maybe TRBD1 (5 bases). Germline values: CDR1 SGHRS, CDR2 YFSETQ. The CDR3 covers 14 residues. V lost 0 bases and J 8 bases, leaving 14 bases between the germline ends. Full variable domain (remainder filled in from reference TRBV5-1 and TRBJ1-2): KAGVTQTPRYLIKTRGQQVTLSCSPISGHRSVSWYQQTPGQGLQFLFEYFSETQRNKGNFPGRFSGRQFSNSRSEMNVSTLELGDSALYLCASSLDAGRYGYTFGSGTRLTVV.

The rearrangement links TRBV19 to TRBJ2-5; TRBD2 agrees at 8 bases. After removal of 9 bases from V and 5 bases from J, the junction contained 11 bases not matched to a gene. The CDR3 spans 14 residues. Germline values: CDR1 LNHDA, CDR2 SQIVND (reference sequence). CDR3: CASSLSGTRETQYF. The CDR3 DNA follows: TGTGCCAGCTCACTAAGCGGGACTAGGGAGACCCAGTACTTC.

The chain links TRBV6-5 to TRBJ1-1; D is uncertain. Germline V gene data show CDR1 as MNHEY and CDR2 as SVGAGI. The CDR3 is 13 residues long. The V gene lost 6 bases and the J gene lost 3 bases, with 11 bases spanning the gap. CDR3 DNA: TGTGCCAGCAGCGAGCAGCTTGACACTGAAGCTTTCTTT. It encodes CASSEQLDTEAFF.

This clone was recorded only once. The chain employs TRBV28 and TRBJ1-2; 9 nucleotides align to TRBD1. CDR1 and CDR2 from the germline V gene are MDHEN and SYDVKM. The CDR3 totals 15 residues. J gave up 2 bases and V 4 bases, and 5 bases lay outside the gene matches. The CDR3 reads CASSSTGGPNYGYTF. CDR3 nucleotides: TGTGCCAGCAGTTCAACAGGGGGCCCCAACTATGGCTACACCTTC.

This clone has a single count. The rearrangement links TRBV2 to TRBJ1-1; the D is unclear. This CDR3 is built from 13 residues. Germline values: CDR1 SNHLY, CDR2 FYNNEI. Between the trimmed V and J ends, which lost 6 bases and 4 bases, there was a span of 12 bases. The CDR3 nucleotides read TGTGCCAGCAGCTCCGGCGTAGGCACTGAAGCTTTCTTT. Translated: CASSSGVGTEAFF.

This chain links TRBV7-9 with TRBJ2-7; 11 bases agree with TRBD2. The length of the CDR3 is 15 residues. CDR1 is SEHNR, CDR2 FQNEAQ, per germline (reference sequence). Trimming cost V 6 bases and J 0 bases; bases outside gene matches: 4. The CDR3 is CASSSTSGISYEQYF. As DNA, the CDR3 is TGTGCCAGCAGTTCGACTAGCGGGATCTCCTACGAGCAGTACTTC.

The chain recombines TRBV2 with TRBJ2-7; 7 nucleotides agree with TRBD1. The junction had 1 base not matched to a gene; V was cut back by 2 bases and J by 3 bases. Germline lookup yields CDR1 SNHLY and CDR2 FYNNEI. This CDR3 comprises 13 residues. CDR3 protein: CASSERDSYEQYF. The CDR3 DNA sequence: TGTGCCAGCAGTGAAAGGGACAGCTACGAGCAGTACTTC.

The chain couples TRBV27 to TRBJ2-3; the D gene is possibly TRBD1 (6 bases). The germline CDR1 and CDR2 sequences are MNHEY and SMNVEV (reference sequence). With 8 bases removed from V and 6 bases from J, the gap between germline ends came to 24 bases. The CDR3 loop spans 16 amino acids. CDR3 region: CASAPLARRGRDTQYF. The CDR3 nucleotides read TGTGCCAGCGCCCCCCTTGCCCGCAGGGGCCGGGATACGCAGTATTTT.

V gene TRBV7-9 combines with J gene TRBJ2-4; no firm D call. This CDR3 is 13 amino acids long. Germline V gives CDR1 SEHNR, CDR2 FQNEAQ (reference sequence). V lost 1 base and J 1 base, leaving 2 bases between the germline ends. CDR3 loop: CASSLEAKNIQYF. For the CDR3, the DNA is TGTGCCAGCAGCTTAGAGGCCAAAAACATTCAGTACTTC.

V is TRBV4-1 and J is TRBJ1-4; D is uncertain. The CDR3 runs to 15 residues. V was trimmed by 2 bases and J by 8 bases, leaving 15 bases between them. Germline values: CDR1 MGHRA, CDR2 YSYEKL. CDR3: CASSQTSTKLEKLFF. The CDR3 nucleotides are TGCGCCAGCAGCCAAACGTCAACGAAACTCGAAAAACTGTTTTTT.

V usage is TRBV27 and J usage is TRBJ2-3, with 8 nucleotides matching TRBD2. Germline CDR1 is MNHEY and CDR2 is SMNVEV (reference sequence). Unmatched junction bases numbered 7, after V lost 3 bases and J lost 2 bases. This CDR3 comprises 16 residues. The CDR3 loop is CASSFWREVLTDTQYF. CDR3 nucleotide sequence: TGTGCCAGCAGTTTTTGGCGGGAGGTTCTCACAGATACGCAGTATTTT.

V gene TRBV14 combines with J gene TRBJ2-3; D not certain. The CDR3 totals 12 residues. Trimming took off 5 bases at V and 0 bases at J, with 3 bases between the two ends. Germline-derived CDR1 and CDR2 are SGHDN and FVKESK. Written as DNA, the CDR3 is TGTGCCAGCAGCTTTAGCACAGATACGCAGTATTTT. This codes for CASSFSTDTQYF. Full variable domain (missing parts from reference TRBV14 and TRBJ2-3): EAGVTQFPSHSVIEKGQTVTLRCDPISGHDNLYWYRRVMGKEIKFLLHFVKESKQDESGMPNNRFLAERTGGTYSTLKVQPAELEDSGVYFCASSFSTDTQYFGPGTRLTVL.